The clone carrying this T cell receptor (beta chain) has at least ten counts. Its matching antigen is unknown. The data were taken from a study of T-cell reconstitution after alpha-beta-depleted transplantation in children. Overall study findings and caveats: Two months or so post-transplant, alpha-beta T cells reportedly derived from several hundred expanded graft clones.

Construction of the TCRbeta library involved unique molecular identifiers. TCRdb ran MiXCR on the PCR reads and lists one entry per CDR3 protein. The sample carries 450,000 to 550,000 distinct CDR3 sequences, approximately 10% recorded once. The CDR3 contains 13 residues. The V gene lost 4 bases and the J gene lost 4 bases, with 9 bases spanning the gap. Per the germline V gene, CDR1 is SGHRS and CDR2 is YFSETQ. The rearrangement joins TRBV5-1 to TRBJ2-1, with D maybe TRBD2 (5 bases). The source was PBMCs, mostly from graft donor cells, collected 180 days after TCRalphabeta/CD19-depleted stem cell transplant. The TCR sequence derives from a female patient between 2 and 15 years old who had a stem cell transplant for aplastic anemia, so the T cells may come from the graft donor. CDR3 in amino acids: CASSKTSYNEQFF. As DNA, the CDR3 is TGCGCCAGCAGCAAAACTAGTTACAATGAGCAGTTCTTC.